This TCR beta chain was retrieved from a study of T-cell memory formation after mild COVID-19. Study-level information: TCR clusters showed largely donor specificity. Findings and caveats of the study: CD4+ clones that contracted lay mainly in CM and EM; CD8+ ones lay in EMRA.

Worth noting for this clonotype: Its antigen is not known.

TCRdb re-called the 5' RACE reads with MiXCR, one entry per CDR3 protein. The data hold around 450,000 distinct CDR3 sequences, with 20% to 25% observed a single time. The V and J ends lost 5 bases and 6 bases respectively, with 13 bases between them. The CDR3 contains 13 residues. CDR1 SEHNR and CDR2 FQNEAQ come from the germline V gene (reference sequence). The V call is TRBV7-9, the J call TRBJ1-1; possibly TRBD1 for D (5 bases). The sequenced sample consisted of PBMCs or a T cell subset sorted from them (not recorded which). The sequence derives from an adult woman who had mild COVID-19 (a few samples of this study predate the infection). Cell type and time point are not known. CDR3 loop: CASSPRGYPEAFF. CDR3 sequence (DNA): TGTGCCAGCAGCCCCCGGGGGTACCCTGAAGCTTTCTTT.